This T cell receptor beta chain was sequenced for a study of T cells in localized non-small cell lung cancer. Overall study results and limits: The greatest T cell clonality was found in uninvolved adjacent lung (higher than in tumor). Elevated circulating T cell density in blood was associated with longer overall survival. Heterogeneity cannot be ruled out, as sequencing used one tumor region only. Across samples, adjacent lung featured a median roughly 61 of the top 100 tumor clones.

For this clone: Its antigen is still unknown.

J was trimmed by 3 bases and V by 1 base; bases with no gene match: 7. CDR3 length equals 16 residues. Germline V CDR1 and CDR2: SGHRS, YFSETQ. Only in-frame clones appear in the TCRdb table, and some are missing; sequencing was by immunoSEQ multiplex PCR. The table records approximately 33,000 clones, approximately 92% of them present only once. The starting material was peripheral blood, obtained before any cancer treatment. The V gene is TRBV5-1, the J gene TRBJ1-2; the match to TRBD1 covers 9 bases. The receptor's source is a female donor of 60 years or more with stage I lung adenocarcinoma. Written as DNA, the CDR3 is TGCGCCAGCAGCTTGAAGTACCGGACAGGGGACTATGGCTACACCTTC. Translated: CASSLKYRTGDYGYTF.